The 26 T cell receptor beta chains below come from one sample, sequenced in a study of blood T cells in healthy people across ages. A J-beta primer mix and a sample-barcoded 5' primer were used in a second PCR of roughly 6 to 12 cycles. TCRdb recomputed calls from the 5' RACE reads with MiXCR, one row per CDR3 protein. The profile shows almost 550,000 distinct CDR3 sequences, 24% of them singletons. This sample was also put to use in a study of T cells of mothers and their children.

The sequencing sample was made of blood. These receptors originate from a boy younger than 18 in good health.

This clonotype was detected ten times or more. The chain carries TRBV7-6 and TRBJ2-5, with TRBD2 matching over 7 bases. Germline-derived CDR1 and CDR2 are SGHVS and FNYEAQ. The CDR3 spans 15 residues. V lost 1 base and J lost 5; bases outside the gene matches: 7. The CDR3 here is CASSLVRGRSETQYF. CDR3 nucleotide sequence: TGTGCCAGCAGCTTAGTTCGCGGGAGAAGCGAGACCCAGTACTTC.

CDR3 region: CASDFGVSGNTIYF. The CDR3 coding sequence is TGTGCCAGCGACTTCGGAGTATCTGGAAACACCATATATTTT. The chain has TRBV19 and TRBJ1-3, with D hard to call. The V and J ends lost 9 bases and 1 base respectively, with 13 bases between them. Germline V CDR1 and CDR2: LNHDA, SQIVND (reference sequence). The CDR3 length is 14 residues.

The rearrangement joins TRBV3-1 to TRBJ2-3, with TRBD2 matching 9 bases. From germline, CDR1 is LGHDT and CDR2 YNNKEL (reference sequence). The V and J ends lost 4 bases and 3 bases, in that order; junction bases with no gene match: 8. There are 16 residues in the CDR3. CDR3 nucleotides: TGTGCCAGCAGCCTAGACGGACTAGCGAGGACAGATACGCAGTATTTT. It codes for CASSLDGLARTDTQYF.

This clonotype turned up a few times. This rearrangement joins TRBV10-3 to TRBJ2-5; no reliable D call. TRBJ2-7 matches the DNA end more closely, so the J call is doubtful. This CDR3 is 11 amino acids long. Germline CDR1 and CDR2: ENHRY and SYGVKD. The DNA of the CDR3 is TGTGCCATCAGAGAAGACTACGAGCAGTACTTC. Its protein product is CAIREDYEQYF.

The chain joins TRBV20-1 to TRBJ2-3, with TRBD2 identical over 10 bases. CDR1 DFQATT and CDR2 SNEGSKA come from the germline V gene (reference sequence). The CDR3 is made up of 14 amino acids. Trimming cost V 3 bases and J 6 bases; bases outside gene matches: 6. The CDR3 DNA reads as TGCAGTGCTAGCCTAGCGGGAGATGCGGATACGCAGTATTTT. Protein sequence: CSASLAGDADTQYF.

This clonotype was seen more than once but under ten times. V usage is TRBV7-2 and J usage is TRBJ2-1; 7 bases line up with TRBD2. Germline V gives CDR1 SGHTA, CDR2 FQGNSA. The V segment lost 4 bases and the J segment 3 bases; nucleotides outside the gene matches: 18. The CDR3 is 19 residues long. The CDR3 nucleotides are TGTGCCAGCAGCTCACCGGGACTAAGCCCGACCGGGGGCTACAATGAGCAGTTCTTC. Translation gives CASSSPGLSPTGGYNEQFF.

CDR3 coding DNA: TGTGCCACCTATGCGGGCGGCTCCTACGAGCAGTACTTC. It yields the protein CATYAGGSYEQYF. This sequence joins TRBV28 and TRBJ2-7; the D gene is possibly TRBD2 (5 bases). Germline V gene data show CDR1 as MDHEN and CDR2 as SYDVKM. V was shortened by 10 bases and J by 0 bases, with 13 bases between the two germline ends. CDR3 length: 13 amino acids.

The rearrangement joins TRBV7-9 to TRBJ2-2, with unresolved D. Germline-derived CDR1 and CDR2 are SEHNR and FQNEAQ (reference sequence). The CDR3 runs to 15 residues. Trimming pared 1 base from V and 4 bases from J, leaving 10 bases between. CDR3 coding DNA: TGTGCCAGCAGCTTAGTTGGGCCTCCCACCGGGGAGCTGTTTTTT. It is translated as CASSLVGPPTGELFF. The full variable domain, completed using reference TRBV7-9 and TRBJ2-2, is DTGVSQNPRHKITKRGQNVTFRCDPISEHNRLYWYRQTLGQGPEFLTYFQNEAQLEKSRLLSDRFSAERPKGSFSTLEIQRTEQGDSAMYLCASSLVGPPTGELFFGEGSRLTVL.

This rearrangement joins TRBV9 to TRBJ2-5; TRBD2 aligns across 14 bases. Germline values: CDR1 SGDLS, CDR2 YYNGEE. Losses at the gene ends were 4 bases for V and 2 bases for J; bases not matched to a gene: 10. The CDR3 extends over 18 amino acids. This chain's CDR3 is CASSLGTSGSKSQETQYF. The CDR3 nucleotides are TGTGCCAGCAGCTTAGGGACTAGCGGGAGTAAGTCGCAAGAGACCCAGTACTTC.

V gene TRBV5-1 combines with J gene TRBJ2-5; 16 positions agree with TRBD2. This CDR3 region has 18 residues. Germline values: CDR1 SGHRS, CDR2 YFSETQ. V trimming: 4 bases; J trimming: 0 bases; junction bases outside the gene matches: 6. CDR3 DNA sequence: TGCGCCAGCAGCCTCGGGACTAGCGGGAGGGGGTACCAAGAGACCCAGTACTTC. It specifies CASSLGTSGRGYQETQYF.

This CDR3 is CASSYSAAETQYF. CDR3 coding DNA: TGTGCCAGCAGTTACTCGGCTGCAGAGACCCAGTACTTC. The chain links TRBV6-6 to TRBJ2-5; the D is unclear. The CDR3 extends over 13 amino acids. Germline values: CDR1 MNHNY, CDR2 SVGAGI (reference sequence). The V gene lost 0 bases and the J gene lost 4 bases, with 6 bases spanning the gap.

CDR3 amino acids: CASSQGPLNEKLFF. CDR3 sequence (DNA): TGTGCCAGCAGTCAGGGGCCCCTTAATGAAAAACTGTTTTTT. The V and J genes are TRBV6-6 and TRBJ1-4; TRBD1 might be the D (6 bases). Trimming left V 5 bases short and J 4 bases short, with 11 bases between. Germline V gene data show CDR1 as MNHNY and CDR2 as SVGAGI (reference sequence). The CDR3 is 14 amino acids.

This rearrangement joins TRBV15 to TRBJ1-1; possibly TRBD1 for D (6 bases). V was cut by 0 bases and J by 14 bases, with 13 bases left in between. CDR1 LNHNV and CDR2 YYDKDF come from the germline V gene (reference sequence). CDR3 length equals 12 residues. The DNA of the CDR3 is TGTGCCACCAGCAGAGATACCGGGGGGACATTCTTT. This sequence encodes CATSRDTGGTFF.

The rearrangement links TRBV7-2 to TRBJ2-2; 13 nucleotides match TRBD2. The V gene's germline CDR1 is SGHTA and CDR2 FQGNSA. This CDR3 spans 15 amino acids. Trimming removed 5 bases from V and 6 bases from J; junction bases left unmatched: 3. CDR3 sequence: CASSPGLAGAGELFF. The CDR3 DNA follows: TGTGCCAGCAGCCCCGGACTAGCGGGAGCCGGGGAGCTGTTTTTT.

The rearrangement uses TRBV5-5 and TRBJ2-1; 7 nucleotides match TRBD1. The CDR3 is 15 residues long. Germline values: CDR1 SGHKS, CDR2 YYEKEE (reference sequence). Trimming removed 3 bases from V and 7 bases from J; junction bases left unmatched: 10. In DNA, the CDR3 is TGTGCCAGCAGCTCGCGGACAGGTCCAAGGAATGAGCAGTTCTTC. It specifies CASSSRTGPRNEQFF.

The genes are TRBV7-3 and TRBJ1-1; D might be TRBD1 (5 bases). The CDR3 sequence is 14 residues long. The V and J ends lost 5 bases and 4 bases respectively, with 14 bases between them. The germline gives CDR1 SGHTA, CDR2 FQGTGA. CDR3 nucleotide sequence: TGTGCCAGCAGCCCAGGGTATGCGGGCACTGAAGCTTTCTTT. It codes for CASSPGYAGTEAFF.

This clonotype was seen at least ten times. The chain combines TRBV7-2 with TRBJ1-1, with a possible D match to TRBD1 (6 bases). Trimming took off 5 bases at V and 3 bases at J, with 10 bases between the two ends. Germline loops: CDR1 SGHTA, CDR2 FQGNSA. This CDR3 has 13 residues. CDR3: CASSPNRDTEAFF. CDR3 coding DNA: TGTGCCAGCAGCCCTAACAGGGACACTGAAGCTTTCTTT.

In its sample, this clonotype was seen a few times. The rearrangement joins TRBV12-3 or TRBV12-4 to TRBJ1-4; D might be TRBD1 (6 bases). This CDR3 region has 16 residues. Trimming stripped 5 bases from V and 8 bases from J, with 21 bases between. The chain's CDR3 is CASSPNGRGAREKLFF. CDR3 sequence (DNA): TGTGCCAGCAGTCCTAACGGCCGGGGGGCGAGGGAAAAACTGTTTTTT.

The V and J genes are TRBV20-1 and TRBJ2-5; D might be TRBD2 (6 bases). The DNA matches TRBJ2-1 better at its end, which makes the J call doubtful. The CDR3 loop spans 13 amino acids. CDR1 and CDR2 from the germline V gene are DFQATT and SNEGSKA (reference sequence). CDR3 in amino acids: CSASLGTYNEQFF. The CDR3 DNA reads as TGCAGTGCTAGCTTGGGGACTTACAATGAGCAGTTCTTC.

The chain links TRBV19 to TRBJ2-5; D is possibly TRBD2 (5 bases). TRBJ2-7 explains the end of the DNA better; the J call may be wrong. Germline CDR1 LNHDA, CDR2 SQIVND (reference sequence). The CDR3 sequence is 14 residues long. CDR3 bases: TGTGCCAGTAGTCACACTAGTTTCCCCTACGAGCAGTACTTC. It encodes CASSHTSFPYEQYF.

The V gene is TRBV2, the J gene TRBJ1-2; perhaps TRBD1 as D (6 bases). The CDR3 has 13 residues. The V end was cut by 2 bases, the J end by 6 bases, with 10 bases between. Per the germline V gene, CDR1 is SNHLY and CDR2 is FYNNEI. CDR3 coding DNA: TGTGCCAGCAGTGAAAGGAGGACAGATGGCTACACCTTC. This gives the protein CASSERRTDGYTF.

The chain is built from TRBV20-1 and TRBJ1-6, with 7 bases fitting TRBD1. The CDR3 runs to 14 residues. CDR1 and CDR2 from the germline V gene are DFQATT and SNEGSKA (reference sequence). The J segment lost 6 bases and the V segment lost 6 bases, leaving 8 bases of the junction unmatched. The CDR3 nucleotides read TGCAGTGCAACTCGGACAGGACTTAATTCACCCCTCCACTTT. Translating gives CSATRTGLNSPLHF.

The chain recombines TRBV4-3 with TRBJ1-4; D may be TRBD1 (6 bases). Looked up from germline, CDR1 is LGHNA and CDR2 is YSLEER. The CDR3 sequence is 17 residues long. The V end lost 0 bases, the J end lost 0 bases, and 11 bases lay between the germline ends. The CDR3 region has the DNA TGCGCCAGCAGCCAAGAACAGGGCTTTCCAACTAATGAAAAACTGTTTTTT. Translation gives CASSQEQGFPTNEKLFF.

A few counts support this clonotype. The genes are TRBV4-1 and TRBJ2-5; D might be TRBD2 (5 bases). Germline lookup yields CDR1 MGHRA and CDR2 YSYEKL. This CDR3 has 16 amino acids. Trimming took 3 bases from V and 11 from J, leaving 25 bases between them. The CDR3 is CASSQITRLLATRQYF. The CDR3 DNA sequence: TGCGCCAGCAGCCAGATTACTAGGTTACTTGCTACGAGGCAGTACTTC.

The rearrangement uses TRBV12-3 or TRBV12-4 and TRBJ2-7; D gene ambiguous. The CDR3 contains 14 residues. V was clipped by 6 bases and J by 3 bases, with 15 bases between them. The CDR3: CASRPSGRSYEQYF. The CDR3 DNA reads TGTGCCAGCAGGCCATCCGGACGGAGCTACGAGCAGTACTTC.

This clonotype was found a few times. This chain uses TRBV20-1 with TRBJ1-6; D gene uncertain. Germline lookup yields CDR1 DFQATT and CDR2 SNEGSKA (reference sequence). This CDR3 has 15 residues. Trimming stripped 6 bases from V and 0 bases from J, with 12 bases between. This chain's CDR3 is CSAASYSSYNSPLHF. The CDR3 coding sequence is TGCAGTGCCGCCTCTTATAGCTCCTATAATTCACCCCTCCACTTT.